Shown below are 30 T cell receptor beta chains from a single sample sequenced in a study of CD8+ T cells in alopecia areata. Extracted from the samples, RNA was reverse transcribed into cDNA to serve as the sequencing template. Method: immunoSEQ multiplex PCR; TCRdb's copy keeps in-frame clones and lacks some. The sample records approximately 91,000 clones, 40% to 55% being singletons. Sequenced input: CD4+ T cells sorted from blood. These receptors all come from a human donor with alopecia areata.

The V and J genes are TRBV27 and TRBJ2-6; D possibly corresponds to TRBD2 (6 bases). V was pared by 6 bases and J by 2 bases, with 11 bases between. Germline-derived CDR1 and CDR2 are MNHEY and SMNVEV (reference sequence). The CDR3 has 15 amino acids. The CDR3 nucleotides are TGTGCCAGCAGCCCCCCGGGAGCTGGGGCCAACGTCCTGACTTTC. Its protein is CASSPPGAGANVLTF.

The gene calls are TRBV30 and TRBJ2-7, with a weak D call TRBD1 (6 bases). The germline gives CDR1 GTSNPN, CDR2 SVGIG (reference sequence). V was clipped by 0 bases and J by 7 bases, with 10 bases between them. The CDR3 consists of 12 residues. The CDR3 DNA sequence: TGTGCCTGGAGTGTACTAGGGGGAGAGCAGTACTTC. It yields the protein CAWSVLGGEQYF.

There are a few counts of this clone. The chain is built from TRBV18 and TRBJ2-3; D is possibly TRBD2 (6 bases). CDR3 length equals 13 residues. Germline V gene lookup returns CDR1 KGHSH and CDR2 LQKENI. V lost 3 bases, J lost 6 bases, and 10 bases lay in between. CDR3 DNA sequence: TGTGCCAGCTCACCTGGGGACTTCGATACGCAGTATTTT. It yields the protein CASSPGDFDTQYF. Drawing the rest from reference TRBV18 and TRBJ2-3, the complete variable domain is NAGVMQNPRHLVRRRGQEARLRCSPMKGHSHVYWYRQLPEEGLKFMVYLQKENIIDESGMPKERFSAEFPKEGPSILRIQQVVRGDSAAYFCASSPGDFDTQYFGPGTRLTVL.

V is TRBV4-1 and J is TRBJ1-1; no firm D call. The CDR3 totals 17 residues. V lost 3 bases and J lost 2, with 19 bases in between. Germline values: CDR1 MGHRA, CDR2 YSYEKL. The CDR3 reads CASSHRWTGDLNTEAFF. DNA of the CDR3: TGCGCCAGCAGCCACAGATGGACGGGAGACCTAAACACTGAAGCTTTCTTT.

V is TRBV29-1 and J is TRBJ2-4; D is unclear. CDR3 length: 10 amino acids. Trimming shortened V by 4 bases and J by 4 bases, and 2 bases separated the two germline ends. CDR1 SQVTM and CDR2 ANQGSEA come from the germline V gene. For the CDR3, the DNA is TGCAGCGTTGTAAAAAACATTCAGTACTTC. Protein product: CSVVKNIQYF.

This clone was observed a few times. The chain uses TRBV29-1 and TRBJ1-1, with TRBD1 as a possible D gene (5 bases). The V and J ends lost 2 bases and 4 bases respectively, with 14 bases between them. The CDR3 covers 14 residues. CDR1 SQVTM and CDR2 ANQGSEA come from the germline V gene. CDR3 nucleotide sequence: TGCAGCGTTGAAAACCAGGGCTTGAGCACTGAAGCTTTCTTT. It is translated as CSVENQGLSTEAFF. The full variable domain, completed using reference TRBV29-1 and TRBJ1-1, is SAVISQKPSRDICQRGTSLTIQCQVDSQVTMMFWYRQQPGQSLTLIATANQGSEATYESGFVIDKFPISRPNLTFSTLTVSNMSPEDSSIYLCSVENQGLSTEAFFGQGTRLTVV.

The chain combines TRBV5-1 with TRBJ2-5, with D tentatively TRBD2 (6 bases). Germline V lookup: CDR1 SGHRS, CDR2 YFSETQ. The V gene lost 8 bases and the J gene lost 7 bases, with 24 bases spanning the gap. This CDR3 spans 15 amino acids. CDR3 protein: CASSRGLDYRGTQYF. CDR3 coding DNA: TGCGCCAGTAGTCGGGGTTTGGACTATCGAGGGACCCAGTACTTC.

This clone came up a few times. The chain is built from TRBV28 and TRBJ1-5; D is unresolved. The CDR3 consists of 14 residues. The V and J ends lost 7 bases and 6 bases respectively, with 16 bases between them. In germline, CDR1 is MDHEN, CDR2 SYDVKM. CDR3 bases: TGTGCCAGCATGACCCCCGTAGAAGGTCAGCCCCAGCATTTT. Protein sequence: CASMTPVEGQPQHF.

This chain joins TRBV15 and TRBJ2-5; D possibly corresponds to TRBD2 (6 bases). CDR1 and CDR2 from the germline V gene are LNHNV and YYDKDF (reference sequence). V dropped 1 base and J dropped 2 bases, with 8 bases sitting between them. The CDR3 sequence is 14 residues long. The CDR3 reads CATSRGRAQETQYF. CDR3 in DNA: TGTGCCACCAGCAGAGGGAGGGCGCAAGAGACCCAGTACTTC. Supplemented by reference TRBV15 and TRBJ2-5, the full variable domain reads DAMVIQNPRYQVTQFGKPVTLSCSQTLNHNVMYWYQQKSSQAPKLLFHYYDKDFNNEADTPDNFQSRRPNTSFCFLDIRSPGLGDTAMYLCATSRGRAQETQYFGPGTRLLVL.

This chain links TRBV18 with TRBJ2-1, with D hard to call. Looked up from germline, CDR1 is KGHSH and CDR2 is LQKENI. The CDR3 length is 12 residues. The ends were cut back, 4 bases at V and 12 bases at J, with 13 bases in the middle. DNA of the CDR3: TGTGCCAGCTCACGCCAAAACAGTGCGCAGTTCTTC. Its translation is CASSRQNSAQFF.

A few counts support this clone. The chain has TRBV29-1 and TRBJ2-6, with a possible D match to TRBD2 (5 bases). The CDR3 has 15 amino acids. Germline V gives CDR1 SQVTM, CDR2 ANQGSEA. The ends were cut back, 4 bases at V and 0 bases at J, with 10 bases in the middle. CDR3 sequence (DNA): TGCAGCGTTGGTGACGGGATCTCTGGGGCCAACGTCCTGACTTTC. Protein sequence: CSVGDGISGANVLTF.

This clone has more than one count but fewer than ten. The chain links TRBV2 to TRBJ1-5, with TRBD1 matching 10 bases. The CDR3 length is 14 residues. V was clipped by 7 bases and J by 8 bases; unmatched bases: 8. Germline V lookup: CDR1 SNHLY, CDR2 FYNNEI. As DNA, the CDR3 is TGTGCCAGCAACCGGGACAGGGGATATAAGCCCCAGCATTTT. Translating gives CASNRDRGYKPQHF.

J is TRBJ2-5 and V is TRBV29-1; no clear D. V was cut by 6 bases and J by 6 bases, with 17 bases left in between. Germline assignment: CDR1 SQVTM and CDR2 ANQGSEA. The CDR3 is 13 residues long. The CDR3: CSVATILEKTQYF. The CDR3 region has the DNA TGCAGCGTAGCTACGATCCTGGAGAAGACCCAGTACTTC.

This clone has only a few counts. V and J are TRBV18 and TRBJ1-2; 8 positions agree with TRBD1. In germline, CDR1 is KGHSH, CDR2 LQKENI. This CDR3 comprises 14 residues. Trimming cost V 4 bases and J 4 bases; bases outside gene matches: 5. The CDR3 loop reads CASSLDRGSYGYTF. The CDR3, as DNA: TGTGCCAGCTCACTCGACAGGGGTTCCTATGGCTACACCTTC.

The genes are TRBV30 and TRBJ1-1; 11 nucleotides align to TRBD1. Germline trimming cut 3 bases from V and 4 bases from J; bases unmatched to any gene: 10. CDR3 size: 16 residues. Germline loops: CDR1 GTSNPN, CDR2 SVGIG (reference sequence). The CDR3 nucleotides read TGTGCCTGGAGGACTGGAAGGACAGGGGGCATCACTGAAGCTTTCTTT. It translates to CAWRTGRTGGITEAFF.

V and J are TRBV9 and TRBJ2-7; 8 bases fit TRBD2. Germline lookup yields CDR1 SGDLS and CDR2 YYNGEE. J gave up 5 bases and V 3 bases, and 7 bases lay outside the gene matches. CDR3 size: 14 residues. CDR3 DNA sequence: TGTGCCAGCAGCGCCGGCGGGGGGCGCGACGAGCAGTACTTC. It specifies CASSAGGGRDEQYF.

The chain joins TRBV30 to TRBJ1-1; D might be TRBD1 (5 bases). Germline loops: CDR1 GTSNPN, CDR2 SVGIG (reference sequence). V was cut by 2 bases and J by 6 bases, with 16 bases left in between. This CDR3 is 14 amino acids long. Written as DNA, the CDR3 is TGTGCCTGGAGTAAGGGGTCCTTCCCCGCTGAAGCTTTCTTT. Translated, it gives CAWSKGSFPAEAFF.

Only a few counts were recorded for this clone. The rearrangement joins TRBV14 to TRBJ2-1; D is possibly TRBD1 (6 bases). V lost 2 bases and J 4 bases, leaving 21 bases between the germline ends. The CDR3 is made up of 18 amino acids. Germline CDR1 SGHDN, CDR2 FVKESK. The CDR3 DNA follows: TGTGCCAGCAGCCAATTGAATACTCAGGGGTCACCTTACAATGAGCAGTTCTTC. As protein: CASSQLNTQGSPYNEQFF.

The V and J genes are TRBV5-1 and TRBJ1-5; D is ambiguous. CDR3 length equals 14 residues. Per the germline V gene, CDR1 is SGHRS and CDR2 is YFSETQ. The V end lost 4 bases, the J end lost 4 bases, and 12 bases lay between the germline ends. CDR3 amino acids: CASSIDGRNQPQHF. The CDR3 region has the DNA TGCGCCAGCAGCATAGATGGGAGGAATCAGCCCCAGCATTTT.

This clone occurred a few times. The genes are TRBV18 and TRBJ2-1; D is unresolved. Trimming removed 6 bases at V and 0 bases at J, with 15 bases between. Per the germline V gene, CDR1 is KGHSH and CDR2 is LQKENI. The CDR3 contains 16 residues. The CDR3, as DNA: TGTGCCAGCTCCCCCGGTTTTGATCCCTCCTACAATGAGCAGTTCTTC. Translation: CASSPGFDPSYNEQFF.

The chain combines TRBV30 with TRBJ1-1; 8 bases fit TRBD1. This CDR3 has 13 residues. Germline values: CDR1 GTSNPN, CDR2 SVGIG (reference sequence). After removal of 4 bases from V and 11 bases from J, the junction contained 12 bases not matched to a gene. CDR3 nucleotides: TGTGCCTGGAACCCGGGACAGGTCGCAACTGCTTTCTTT. Translated, it gives CAWNPGQVATAFF.

The chain has TRBV29-1 and TRBJ1-2; possible D gene TRBD1, 6 bases. This CDR3 is built from 12 residues. Trimming took 4 bases from V and 3 from J, leaving 9 bases between them. Germline V gives CDR1 SQVTM, CDR2 ANQGSEA. As DNA, the CDR3 is TGCAGCGTTGGACAGGTGGACTATGGCTACACCTTC. The encoded protein is CSVGQVDYGYTF. Looking up the rest from reference TRBV29-1 and TRBJ1-2 gives the full variable domain: SAVISQKPSRDICQRGTSLTIQCQVDSQVTMMFWYRQQPGQSLTLIATANQGSEATYESGFVIDKFPISRPNLTFSTLTVSNMSPEDSSIYLCSVGQVDYGYTFGSGTRLTVV.

This rearrangement joins TRBV30 to TRBJ1-1; no reliable D call. The V gene lost 2 bases and the J gene lost 0 bases, with 10 bases spanning the gap. The V gene's germline CDR1 is GTSNPN and CDR2 SVGIG (reference sequence). The length of the CDR3 is 14 residues. The CDR3 sequence is CAWSRIGVNTEAFF. The CDR3 region has the DNA TGTGCCTGGAGTCGAATCGGGGTGAACACTGAAGCTTTCTTT. Full variable domain (missing parts from reference TRBV30 and TRBJ1-1): SQTIHQWPATLVQPVGSPLSLECTVEGTSNPNLYWYRQAAGRGLQLLFYSVGIGQISSEVPQNLSASRPQDRQFILSSKKLLLSDSGFYLCAWSRIGVNTEAFFGQGTRLTVV.

In its sample, this clone is medium-sized (0.01 to 0.1%). Other DNA sequences from this sample encode an identical CDR3 as well. The rearrangement uses TRBV7-2 and TRBJ2-3, with 8 bases identical to TRBD1. Germline CDR1 reads SGHTA; CDR2 reads FQGNSA. CDR3 length: 15 amino acids. Trimming at V came to 4 bases and at J to 0 bases, leaving 3 bases not matched to a gene. CDR3 region: CASSSGQGSTDTQYF. The CDR3 DNA reads as TGTGCCAGCAGCTCCGGACAGGGTAGCACAGATACGCAGTATTTT.

Here the CDR3 DNA reads TGTGCCTGGAGGTGGACATCGGGCGTCTGGTCTGAAGCTTTCTTT. Its protein product is CAWRWTSGVWSEAFF. The rearrangement uses TRBV30 and TRBJ1-1; possible D gene TRBD1, 5 bases. The germline V and J ends were trimmed by 3 bases and 6 bases, with 20 bases remaining between them. Germline V CDR1 and CDR2: GTSNPN, SVGIG (reference sequence). The CDR3 runs 15 residues.

This clone was counted between two and nine times. The chain links TRBV2 to TRBJ2-5; D not certain. The ends were cut back, 0 bases at V and 2 bases at J, with 4 bases in the middle. The V gene's germline CDR1 is SNHLY and CDR2 FYNNEI. CDR3 length equals 13 residues. CDR3 bases: TGTGCCAGCAGTGAAGCAATGCAAGAGACCCAGTACTTC. Its protein is CASSEAMQETQYF.

The chain joins TRBV28 to TRBJ1-5; 8 nucleotides agree with TRBD1. Trimming cost V 7 bases and J 0 bases; bases outside gene matches: 14. The length of the CDR3 is 18 residues. Per the germline V gene, CDR1 is MDHEN and CDR2 is SYDVKM. The CDR3 nucleotides read TGTGCCAGCAAGAACACAGGGGGTCCCCGATATAGCAATCAGCCCCAGCATTTT. It specifies CASKNTGGPRYSNQPQHF.

This clone occurred a few times. V is TRBV23-1 and J is TRBJ2-3; 9 bases match TRBD2. TRBV23-1 is assigned to the ORF class and has an uncertain function. J was trimmed by 0 bases and V by 11 bases; bases with no gene match: 9. The CDR3 is made up of 15 amino acids. CDR3 residues: CAPPRLADSTDTQYF. CDR3 nucleotide sequence: TGCGCCCCGCCCAGACTAGCGGATAGCACAGATACGCAGTATTTT.

This chain links TRBV23-1 with TRBJ2-7; no definite D call. TRBV23-1 is an ORF for which the function is uncertain. The CDR3 totals 14 residues. V lost 8 bases and J 2 bases, leaving 16 bases between the germline ends. The CDR3 loop reads CASSRHAAAYEQYF. The CDR3 bases are TGCGCCAGCTCCCGACATGCAGCAGCCTACGAGCAGTACTTC.

The chain is built from TRBV29-1 and TRBJ2-1; D might be TRBD1 (5 bases). This CDR3 is 14 amino acids long. V was pared by 0 bases and J by 2 bases, with 8 bases between. CDR1 SQVTM and CDR2 ANQGSEA come from the germline V gene. The CDR3 DNA is TGCAGCGTTGAAGAGCGCAGGGCCTACAATGAGCAGTTCTTC. It translates to CSVEERRAYNEQFF.